Following are 9 T cell receptor beta chains from one sample sequenced in a study of blood T cell repertoires in COVID-19. Produced via immunoSEQ multiplex PCR; TCRdb's table is partial and in-frame only. The data contain 120,000 or so clones, approximately 83% of them seen just once; the ten biggest clones take up 16%. Sequencing used peripheral blood. Receptors originate from a woman in her fifties or sixties with acute or convalescent COVID-19.

J is TRBJ2-3 and V is TRBV2; 13 bases align to TRBD2. From germline, CDR1 is SNHLY and CDR2 FYNNEI. Germline trimming cut 7 bases from V and 2 bases from J; bases unmatched to any gene: 3. The CDR3 is 15 residues long. The chain's CDR3 is CASKGTSGVTDTQYF. DNA for the CDR3: TGTGCCAGCAAAGGGACTAGCGGGGTCACAGATACGCAGTATTTT.

The chain employs TRBV5-1 and TRBJ2-1; TRBD1 might be the D (6 bases). The CDR3 covers 14 residues. Germline values: CDR1 SGHRS, CDR2 YFSETQ. V gave up 1 base and J gave up 5 bases, with 10 bases separating them. This CDR3 reads CASSLFSGDNEQFF. The CDR3 DNA reads as TGCGCCAGCAGCTTGTTCTCAGGGGACAATGAGCAGTTCTTC. Together with reference TRBV5-1 and TRBJ2-1, the CDR3 gives the full variable domain: KAGVTQTPRYLIKTRGQQVTLSCSPISGHRSVSWYQQTPGQGLQFLFEYFSETQRNKGNFPGRFSGRQFSNSRSEMNVSTLELGDSALYLCASSLFSGDNEQFFGPGTRLTVL.

The rearrangement joins TRBV2 to TRBJ2-1; D is unclear. The V and J ends lost 6 bases and 1 base respectively, with 16 bases between them. The CDR3 runs to 16 residues. Germline CDR1 reads SNHLY; CDR2 reads FYNNEI. The CDR3 DNA is TGTGCCAGCAGCGAGACGCGGATTGGGTCCTACAATGAGCAGTTCTTC. Its translation: CASSETRIGSYNEQFF.

The V call is TRBV29-1, the J call TRBJ1-1; D perhaps matches TRBD1 (5 bases). Germline V gene lookup returns CDR1 SQVTM and CDR2 ANQGSEA. The CDR3 runs 11 residues. V lost 6 bases and J 10 bases, leaving 15 bases between the germline ends. The CDR3 reads CSVGDPGGAFF. The CDR3 bases are TGCAGCGTGGGGGACCCGGGGGGAGCTTTCTTT.

With regard to this clone: The same CDR3 is also encoded by other DNA sequences in this sample. The J gene is TRBJ2-2, the V gene TRBV11-3; 9 bases are shared with TRBD2. Looked up from germline, CDR1 is SGHNT and CDR2 is YENEEA. V lost 1 base to trimming and J lost 7 bases; unmatched junction nucleotides: 7. This CDR3 spans 16 amino acids. CDR3 in amino acids: CASSLGTSASGGELFF. The CDR3 DNA sequence: TGTGCCAGCAGCTTAGGGACTAGCGCCTCGGGCGGGGAGCTGTTTTTT.

The rearrangement joins TRBV19 to TRBJ2-1; the D is unclear. Germline values: CDR1 LNHDA, CDR2 SQIVND (reference sequence). CDR3 length: 12 amino acids. V shed 4 bases and J shed 7 bases, with 8 bases lying between them. The CDR3, as DNA: TGTGCCAGTAGTAAATCCGTGAATGAGCAGTTCTTC. Its protein is CASSKSVNEQFF.

The chain uses TRBV13 and TRBJ2-1; 7 nucleotides line up with TRBD2. V shed 5 bases and J 5 bases; nucleotides not matched to a gene: 9. This CDR3 has 15 amino acids. CDR1 is PRHDT and CDR2 is FYEKMQ in the germline V gene (reference sequence). The DNA of the CDR3 is TGTGCCAGCAGCCTTGGGAGGGTCTTACACAATGAGCAGTTCTTC. Its protein product is CASSLGRVLHNEQFF.

This chain joins TRBV5-1 and TRBJ1-3, with TRBD1 matching 7 bases. The V segment lost 0 bases and the J segment 2 bases; nucleotides outside the gene matches: 11. CDR3 length: 18 amino acids. Germline V gives CDR1 SGHRS, CDR2 YFSETQ. CDR3 in amino acids: CASSLAGGKSLTGNTIYF. CDR3 nucleotides: TGCGCCAGCAGCTTGGCAGGGGGAAAGTCTTTAACTGGAAACACCATATATTTT. The complete variable domain, with remaining parts taken from reference TRBV5-1 and TRBJ1-3, reads KAGVTQTPRYLIKTRGQQVTLSCSPISGHRSVSWYQQTPGQGLQFLFEYFSETQRNKGNFPGRFSGRQFSNSRSEMNVSTLELGDSALYLCASSLAGGKSLTGNTIYFGEGSWLTVV.

Of note for this clone: The same CDR3 also results from other DNA sequences found in this sample. This chain links TRBV7-9 with TRBJ1-2; D remains unclear. Germline-derived CDR1 and CDR2 are SEHNR and FQNEAQ (reference sequence). This CDR3 region has 14 residues. The ends were cut back, 0 bases at V and 2 bases at J, with 7 bases in the middle. CDR3 nucleotide sequence: TGTGCCAGCAGCTTAGCGGTAGAAAACTATGGCTACACCTTC. Amino acids: CASSLAVENYGYTF.